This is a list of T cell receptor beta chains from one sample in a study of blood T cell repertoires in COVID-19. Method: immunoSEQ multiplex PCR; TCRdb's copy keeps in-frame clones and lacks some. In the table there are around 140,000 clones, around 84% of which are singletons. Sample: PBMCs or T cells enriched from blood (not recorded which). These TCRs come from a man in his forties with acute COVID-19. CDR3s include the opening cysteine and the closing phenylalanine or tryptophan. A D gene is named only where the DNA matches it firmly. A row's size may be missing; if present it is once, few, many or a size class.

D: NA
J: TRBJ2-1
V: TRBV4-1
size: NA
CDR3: CASSQELASNEQFF
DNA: TGCGCCAGCAGCCAAGAACTAGCCAGTAATGAGCAGTTCTTC

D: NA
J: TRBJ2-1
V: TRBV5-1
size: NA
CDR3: CASRRDSLFSYNEQFF
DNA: TGCGCCAGCAGACGGGACTCCCTTTTCTCCTACAATGAGCAGTTCTTC

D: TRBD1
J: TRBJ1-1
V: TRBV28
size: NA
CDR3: CASSTGAAMNTEAFF
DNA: TGTGCCAGCAGCACAGGGGCCGCTATGAACACTGAAGCTTTCTTT

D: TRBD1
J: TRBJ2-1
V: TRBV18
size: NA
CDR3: CASSLLRTGTNEQFF
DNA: TGTGCCAGCTCCCTCCTTCGGACAGGCACCAATGAGCAGTTCTTC

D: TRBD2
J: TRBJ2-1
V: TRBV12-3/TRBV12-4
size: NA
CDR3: CASRPTSGRRFF
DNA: TGTGCCAGCAGGCCAACTAGCGGTCGGCGGTTCTTC

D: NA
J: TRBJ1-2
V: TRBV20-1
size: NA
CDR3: CSASRGGGYTF
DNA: TGCAGTGCTAGTCGGGGAGGAGGCTACACCTTC

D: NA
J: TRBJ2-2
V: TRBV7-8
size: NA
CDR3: CASSLVWGGTGELFF
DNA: TGTGCCAGCAGCTTAGTCTGGGGAGGCACCGGGGAGCTGTTTTTT

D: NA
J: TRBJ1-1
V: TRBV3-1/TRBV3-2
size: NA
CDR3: CASSPRGTNTEAFF
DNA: TGTGCCAGCAGTCCAAGGGGTACGAACACTGAAGCTTTCTTT

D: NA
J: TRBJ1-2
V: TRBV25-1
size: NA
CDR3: CASSEWGAGRDGYTF
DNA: TGTGCCAGCAGTGAGTGGGGGGCCGGGAGGGATGGCTACACCTTC

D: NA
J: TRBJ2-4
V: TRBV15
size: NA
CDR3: CATSREGIGQRVTDF
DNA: TGTGCCACCAGCAGAGAAGGAATTGGACAGAGGGTGACGGACTTC

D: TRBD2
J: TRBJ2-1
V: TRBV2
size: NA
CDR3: CATRGGSLEEQFF
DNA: TGTGCCACCCGGGGGGGGTCCCTCGAAGAGCAGTTCTTC

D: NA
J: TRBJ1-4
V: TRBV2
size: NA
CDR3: CASKQSFNEKLFF
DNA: TGTGCCAGCAAACAGTCCTTTAATGAAAAACTGTTTTTT

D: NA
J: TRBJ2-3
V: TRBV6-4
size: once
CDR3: CASSDRGGADTQYF
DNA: TGTGCCAGCAGTGACCGGGGCGGGGCAGATACGCAGTATTTT

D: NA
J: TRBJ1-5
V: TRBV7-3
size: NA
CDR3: CASSRKEGQPQHF
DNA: TGTGCCAGCAGCCGTAAGGAGGGGCAGCCCCAGCATTTT

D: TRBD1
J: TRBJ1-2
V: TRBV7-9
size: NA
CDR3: CASSLGETGGKYGYTF
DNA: TGTGCCAGCAGCTTAGGAGAGACAGGGGGCAAATATGGCTACACCTTC

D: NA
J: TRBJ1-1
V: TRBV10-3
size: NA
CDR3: CAISESGPEAFF
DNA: TGTGCCATCAGTGAGTCTGGCCCTGAAGCTTTCTTT

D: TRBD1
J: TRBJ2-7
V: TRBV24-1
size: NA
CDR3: CATSAAGTGVEQYF
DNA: TGTGCCACCAGTGCAGCCGGGACAGGGGTCGAGCAGTACTTC

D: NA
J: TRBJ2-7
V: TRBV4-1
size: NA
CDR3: CASSQDVAGEQYF
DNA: TGCGCCAGCAGCCAAGATGTGGCGGGCGAGCAGTACTTC

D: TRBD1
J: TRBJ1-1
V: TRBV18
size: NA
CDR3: CASSPQTGGDSEAFF
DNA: TGTGCCAGCTCACCCCAGACAGGGGGGGACTCCGAAGCTTTCTTT

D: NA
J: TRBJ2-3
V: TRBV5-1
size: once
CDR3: CASSSQPLGGGTTDTQYF
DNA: TGCGCCAGCAGCTCTCAGCCCCTCGGCGGGGGCACCACAGATACGCAGTATTTT

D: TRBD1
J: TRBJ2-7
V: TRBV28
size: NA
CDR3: CASGTGSYEQYF
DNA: TGTGCCAGCGGGACAGGGTCCTACGAGCAGTACTTC

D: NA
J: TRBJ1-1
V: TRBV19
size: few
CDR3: CASVDFAMNTEAFF
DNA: TGTGCCAGTGTGGACTTCGCGATGAACACTGAAGCTTTCTTT

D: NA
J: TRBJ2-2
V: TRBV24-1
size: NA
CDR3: CATGSRGTGELFF
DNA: TGTGCCACCGGATCCAGGGGAACCGGGGAGCTGTTTTTT

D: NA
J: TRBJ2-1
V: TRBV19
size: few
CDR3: CASSIAGWSYNEQFF
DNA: TGTGCCAGTAGTATCGCGGGATGGTCCTACAATGAGCAGTTCTTC

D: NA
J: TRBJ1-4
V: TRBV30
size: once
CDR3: CAWSLDRTNEKLFF
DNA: TGTGCCTGGAGTTTAGACAGAACTAATGAAAAACTGTTTTTT

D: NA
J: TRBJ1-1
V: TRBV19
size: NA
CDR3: CASSGSQGMSEAFF
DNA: TGTGCCAGTAGTGGGTCGCAGGGTATGTCTGAAGCTTTCTTT

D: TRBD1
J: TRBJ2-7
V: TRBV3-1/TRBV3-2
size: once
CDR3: CASSQVVTGAYEQYF
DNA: TGTGCCAGCAGCCAAGTTGTGACAGGGGCCTACGAGCAGTACTTC

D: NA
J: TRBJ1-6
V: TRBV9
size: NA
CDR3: CASSVDRVRNSPLHF
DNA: TGTGCCAGCAGCGTAGACAGGGTGCGTAATTCACCCCTCCACTTT

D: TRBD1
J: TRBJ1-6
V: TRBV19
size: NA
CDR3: CASSVPGQDNSPLHF
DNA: TGTGCCAGTAGTGTACCGGGACAGGATAATTCACCCCTCCACTTT

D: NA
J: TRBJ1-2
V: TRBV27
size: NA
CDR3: CASSLSRGSGYTF
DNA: TGTGCCAGCAGTTTATCGCGGGGTTCTGGCTACACCTTC

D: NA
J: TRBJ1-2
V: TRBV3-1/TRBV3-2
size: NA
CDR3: CATRPNYGYTF
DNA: TGTGCCACGCGGCCTAACTATGGCTACACCTTC

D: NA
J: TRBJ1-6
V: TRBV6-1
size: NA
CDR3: CASSEDRSNSPLHF
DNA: TGTGCCAGCAGTGAAGACAGGTCTAATTCACCCCTCCACTTT

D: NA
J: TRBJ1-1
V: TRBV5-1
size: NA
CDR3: CASSGDGGNTEAFF
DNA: TGCGCCAGCAGCGGGGACGGGGGGAACACTGAAGCTTTCTTT

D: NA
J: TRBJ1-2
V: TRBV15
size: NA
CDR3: CATSRDREPLKGGYTF
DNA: TGTGCCACCAGCAGAGATCGGGAGCCCCTAAAGGGAGGCTACACCTTC

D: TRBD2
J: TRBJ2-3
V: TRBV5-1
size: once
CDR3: CASSVLGLASTDTQYF
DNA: TGCGCCAGCAGCGTACTGGGACTAGCGAGCACAGATACGCAGTATTTT

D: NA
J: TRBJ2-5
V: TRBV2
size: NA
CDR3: CASSPGEETQYF
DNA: TGTGCCAGCAGTCCAGGGGAAGAGACCCAGTACTTC

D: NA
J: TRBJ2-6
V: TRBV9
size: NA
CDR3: CASSVTIMGELSGANVLTF
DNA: TGTGCCAGCAGCGTAACGATCATGGGAGAACTCTCTGGGGCCAACGTCCTGACTTTC

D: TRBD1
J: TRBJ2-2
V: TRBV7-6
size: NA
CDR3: CASSLGEPRGLNTGELFF
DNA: TGTGCCAGCAGCTTAGGGGAACCCAGGGGGCTTAACACCGGGGAGCTGTTTTTT

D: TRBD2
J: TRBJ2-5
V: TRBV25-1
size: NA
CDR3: CASSERSGGSETQYF
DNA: TGTGCCAGCAGTGAACGATCGGGGGGGTCAGAGACCCAGTACTTC

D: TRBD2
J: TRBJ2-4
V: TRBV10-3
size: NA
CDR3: CAISESASGGGTKNIQYF
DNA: TGTGCCATCAGTGAGTCCGCTAGCGGGGGGGGTACCAAAAACATTCAGTACTTC

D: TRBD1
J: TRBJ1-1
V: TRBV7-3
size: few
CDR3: CASSQGGGRAFF
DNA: TGTGCCAGCAGCCAGGGGGGAGGCAGGGCTTTCTTT

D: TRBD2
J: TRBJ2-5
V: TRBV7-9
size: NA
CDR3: CASRPGGARETQYF
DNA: TGTGCCAGCAGGCCGGGGGGGGCCCGTGAGACCCAGTACTTC

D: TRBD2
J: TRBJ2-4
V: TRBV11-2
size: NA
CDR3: CASSLVGLEGIQYF
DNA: TGTGCCAGCAGCTTAGTGGGACTAGAGGGAATTCAGTACTTC

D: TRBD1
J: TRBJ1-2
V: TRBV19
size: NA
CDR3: CASSLGGTGGFYGYTF
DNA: TGTGCCAGTAGTCTTGGTGGCACAGGGGGCTTCTATGGCTACACCTTC

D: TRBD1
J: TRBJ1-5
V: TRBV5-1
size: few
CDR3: CASSPGQVGYSNQPQHF
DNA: TGCGCCAGCAGCCCGGGACAGGTCGGTTATAGCAATCAGCCCCAGCATTTT

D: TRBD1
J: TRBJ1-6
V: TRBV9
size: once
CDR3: CASSVGTGEGSPLHF
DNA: TGTGCCAGCAGCGTAGGGACAGGGGAAGGTTCACCCCTCCACTTT

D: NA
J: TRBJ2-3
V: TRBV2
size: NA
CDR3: CASSAGADTQYF
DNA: TGTGCCAGCAGTGCAGGGGCAGATACGCAGTATTTT

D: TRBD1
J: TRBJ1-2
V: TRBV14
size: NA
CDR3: CASSQGGRGTAHHGYTF
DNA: TGTGCCAGCAGCCAAGGGGGTCGGGGGACAGCCCACCATGGCTACACCTTC

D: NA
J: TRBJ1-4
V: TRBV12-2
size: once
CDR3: CASRSRDKGSTNEKLFF
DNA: TGTGCAAGTCGCTCCCGGGACAAAGGATCAACTAATGAAAAACTGTTTTTT

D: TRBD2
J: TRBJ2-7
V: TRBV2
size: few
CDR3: CASSEGRLAGGSEQYF
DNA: TGTGCCAGCAGTGAAGGCCGACTAGCGGGAGGGAGCGAGCAGTACTTC

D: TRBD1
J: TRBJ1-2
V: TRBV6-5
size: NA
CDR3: CASRLNRGSYGYTF
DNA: TGTGCCAGCAGACTCAACAGGGGTAGCTATGGCTACACCTTC

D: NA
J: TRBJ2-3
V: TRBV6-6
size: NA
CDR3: CASSYTIDTQYF
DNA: TGTGCCAGCAGTTACACAATAGATACGCAGTATTTT

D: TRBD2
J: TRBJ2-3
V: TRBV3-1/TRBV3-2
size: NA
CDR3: CASSQGTSGNTQYF
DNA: TGTGCCAGCAGCCAGGGGACTAGCGGGAATACGCAGTATTTT

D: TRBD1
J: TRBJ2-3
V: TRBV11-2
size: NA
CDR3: CASDPDRADTQYF
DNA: TGTGCCAGCGATCCGGACAGGGCAGATACGCAGTATTTT

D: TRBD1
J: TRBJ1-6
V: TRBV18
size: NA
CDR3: CASSPDRGQGTPLHF
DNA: TGTGCCAGCTCACCGGACAGGGGGCAAGGGACACCCCTCCACTTT